This entry features one T cell receptor (beta chain) sequence. Its antigen is still unknown. One base away there is no much larger clone; base qualities are not given. Sequences DFQATT (CDR1) and SNEGSKA (CDR2) are obtained from the germline V gene (reference sequence). The CDR3 contains 15 residues, cysteine and phenylalanine counted. The entry retains the CDR3 DNA only, 45 bases that are in frame from base 1. The germline V end is reduced by 0 bases and the J end by 5 bases; junction bases left unmatched: 8. This entry belongs to a study of CD8 T cells in Susac syndrome (dated by TCRdb to the late 2010s). Background for the entire study: The study used repertoire sequencing to test whether antigen drove CD8+ T cell activation and differentiation in Susac syndrome. The study compared CD8+ T cell repertoire clonality among about a dozen healthy donors, around 14 Susac syndrome patients and 15 multiple sclerosis patients.

The investigation overall reported the following: The number of individuals in the TCR sequencing and HLA analysis was acknowledged as relatively small.

High-throughput TCR beta sequencing profiled peripheral blood CD8+ and CD4+ T cells from healthy donors, Susac syndrome patients and multiple sclerosis patients. Treatment-naive patients with stable or active relapsing-remitting disease fulfilling revised McDonald criteria were used as multiple sclerosis controls. Bulk CD8+ and CD4+ T cells were purified magnetically by negative isolation, whereas CD8+ TEMRA cells were enriched by FACS. Blood was drawn into EDTA tubes, processed within 24 hours, and PBMCs were isolated by density gradient centrifugation. PBMCs intended for TCR sequencing were frozen in liquid nitrogen and were later thawed in a 37 degrees C water bath. Purity of sorted or isolated CD4+, CD8+ and CD8+ TEMRA cells was at least 90%. RNA was extracted with the RNeasy kit and about 0.45 to 1 ug was reverse transcribed using random hexamers. The immunoSEQ multiplex PCR assay, which covers 54 Vbeta and 13 Jbeta segments, was used to amplify TCR beta CDR3 regions. PCR amplification bias was corrected by using a synthetic template baseline for primer optimization and computational correction. The authors' pipeline ran thus. Reads were annotated to V, D and J genes per IMGT and analyzed with immunoSEQ Analyzer, keeping only productive sequences. Clonality was calculated as one minus the Shannon entropy normalized by log2 of the number of productive unique sequences. For each patient and control, public and private clones were evaluated among the 100 most prevalent clones. Susac-specific clones were defined as absent from healthy and MS cohorts, over a thousand published viral clones and other ImmuneACCESS disease sequences. Through fastp at Q25 and MiXCR, TCRdb rebuilt clones from the public reads, retaining in-frame beta chains. A single entry per CDR3 protein holds the most common genes and DNA from its merged rows. TCRdb, not the authors, supplied the V and J calls. This sample comprises some 300,000 distinct CDR3 sequences, approximately 90% of them detected only once. Around 0.2% of the sample belongs to the ten largest clones.

This sequence uses TRBV20-1 and TRBJ1-2, with TRBD1 matching 8 junction bases. The sequencing sample was made of CD8+ T cells from PBMCs. The sequence derives from a human donor with multiple sclerosis. In nucleotide form, the sequence is TGCAGTGCTAGAGACAGGGACAGGCTCCGATATGGCTACACCTTC. Its translation reads: CSARDRDRLRYGYTF.